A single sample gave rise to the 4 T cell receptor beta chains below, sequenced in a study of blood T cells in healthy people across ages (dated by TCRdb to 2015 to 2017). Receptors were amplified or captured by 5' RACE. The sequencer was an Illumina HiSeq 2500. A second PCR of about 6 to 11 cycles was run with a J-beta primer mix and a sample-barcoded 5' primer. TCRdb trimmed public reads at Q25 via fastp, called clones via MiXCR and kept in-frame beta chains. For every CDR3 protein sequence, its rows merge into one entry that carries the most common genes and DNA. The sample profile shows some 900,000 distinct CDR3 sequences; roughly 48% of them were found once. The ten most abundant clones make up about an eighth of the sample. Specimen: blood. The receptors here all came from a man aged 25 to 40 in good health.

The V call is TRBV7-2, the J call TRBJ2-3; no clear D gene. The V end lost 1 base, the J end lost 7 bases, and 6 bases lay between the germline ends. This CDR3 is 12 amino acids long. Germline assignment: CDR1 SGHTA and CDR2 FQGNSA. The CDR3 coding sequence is TGTGCCAGCAGCTTAGAAGATTATACGCAGTATTTT. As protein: CASSLEDYTQYF.

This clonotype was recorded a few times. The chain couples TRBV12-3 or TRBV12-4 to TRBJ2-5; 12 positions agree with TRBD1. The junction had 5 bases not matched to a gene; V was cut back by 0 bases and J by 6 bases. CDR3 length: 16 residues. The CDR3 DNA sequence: TGTGCCAGCAGTTTAGCAGGGACAGGGGGCGGAAAGACCCAGTACTTC. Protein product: CASSLAGTGGGKTQYF.

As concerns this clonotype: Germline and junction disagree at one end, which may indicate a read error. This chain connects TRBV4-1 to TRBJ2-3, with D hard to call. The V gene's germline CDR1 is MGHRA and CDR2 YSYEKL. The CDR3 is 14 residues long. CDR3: CASSQNERTDTRYF. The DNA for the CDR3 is TGCGCCAGCAGCCAAAATGAGCGCACAGATACGCGGTATTTT.

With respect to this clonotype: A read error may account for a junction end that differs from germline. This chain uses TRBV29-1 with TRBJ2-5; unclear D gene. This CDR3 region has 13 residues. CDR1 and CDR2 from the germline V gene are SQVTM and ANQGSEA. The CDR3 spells CSVEHTVQEAQYF. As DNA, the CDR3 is TGCAGCGTTGAACATACCGTACAAGAGGCCCAGTACTTC. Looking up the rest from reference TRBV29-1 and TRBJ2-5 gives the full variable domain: SAVISQKPSRDICQRGTSLTIQCQVDSQVTMMFWYRQQPGQSLTLIATANQGSEATYESGFVIDKFPISRPNLTFSTLTVSNMSPEDSSIYLCSVEHTVQEAQYFGPGTRLLVL.